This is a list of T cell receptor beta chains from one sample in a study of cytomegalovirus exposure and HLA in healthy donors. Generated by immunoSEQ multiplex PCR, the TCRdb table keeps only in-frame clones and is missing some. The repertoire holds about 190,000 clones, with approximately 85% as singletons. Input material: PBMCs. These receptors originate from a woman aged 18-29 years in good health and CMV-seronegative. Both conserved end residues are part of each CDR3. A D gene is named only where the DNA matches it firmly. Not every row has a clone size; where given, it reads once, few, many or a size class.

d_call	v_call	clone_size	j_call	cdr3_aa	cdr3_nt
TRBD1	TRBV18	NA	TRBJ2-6	CASSPSTGAPNSGANVLTF	TGTGCCAGCTCACCATCGACAGGGGCACCAAATTCTGGGGCCAACGTCCTGACTTTC
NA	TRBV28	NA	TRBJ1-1	CASRGHTEAFF	TGTGCCAGCAGGGGCCACACTGAAGCTTTCTTT
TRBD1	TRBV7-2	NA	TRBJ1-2	CASSTPGQGVNGYTF	TGTGCCAGCAGCACGCCGGGACAGGGGGTTAATGGCTACACCTTC
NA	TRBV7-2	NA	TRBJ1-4	CASSLGVRANEKLFF	TGTGCCAGCAGTCTAGGGGTTCGGGCTAATGAAAAACTGTTTTTT
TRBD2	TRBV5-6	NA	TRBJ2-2	CASSLVGLAANTGELFF	TGTGCCAGCAGCTTGGTGGGACTAGCAGCGAACACCGGGGAGCTGTTTTTT
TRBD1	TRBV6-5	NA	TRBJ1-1	CASSSGGAYTEAFF	TGTGCCAGCAGTTCAGGGGGCGCGTATACTGAAGCTTTCTTT
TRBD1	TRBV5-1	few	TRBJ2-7	CASSLWGQSYEQYF	TGCGCCAGCAGCTTATGGGGACAGTCCTACGAGCAGTACTTC
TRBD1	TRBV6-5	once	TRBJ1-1	CASSFSTTGGSEAFF	TGTGCCAGCAGTTTCAGCACGACAGGGGGCTCTGAAGCTTTCTTT
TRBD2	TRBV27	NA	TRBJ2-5	CASSYTSGSRRETQYF	TGTGCCAGCAGCTATACTAGCGGGAGTCGGCGAGAGACCCAGTACTTC
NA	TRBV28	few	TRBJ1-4	CASSFGTLYEKLFF	TGTGCCAGCAGTTTCGGGACACTTTATGAAAAACTGTTTTTT
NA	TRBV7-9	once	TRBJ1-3	CASSNTGNTIYF	TGTGCCAGCAGCAACACTGGAAACACCATATATTTT
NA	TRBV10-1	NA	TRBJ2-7	CASSESTADEQYF	TGCGCCAGCAGTGAGTCGACAGCAGACGAGCAGTACTTC
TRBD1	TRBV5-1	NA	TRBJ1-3	CASSLAGQGFGNTIYF	TGCGCCAGCAGCTTGGCAGGACAGGGTTTTGGAAACACCATATATTTT
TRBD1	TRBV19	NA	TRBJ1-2	CASSPHRGSNYGYTF	TGTGCCAGTAGTCCCCACAGGGGGTCAAACTATGGCTACACCTTC
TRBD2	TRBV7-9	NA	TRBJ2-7	CASSSSTSGGSSYEQYF	TGTGCCAGCAGCTCGTCGACTAGCGGGGGTAGCTCCTACGAGCAGTACTTC
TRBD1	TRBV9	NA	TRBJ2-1	CASSDPGTGDNEQFF	TGTGCCAGCAGCGACCCCGGGACAGGGGACAATGAGCAGTTCTTC
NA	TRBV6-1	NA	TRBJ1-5	CAGGRYNQPQHF	TGTGCCGGCGGTCGCTACAATCAGCCCCAGCATTTT
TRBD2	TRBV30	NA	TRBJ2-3	CAWGGAGGADTQYF	TGTGCCTGGGGGGGGGCGGGAGGCGCAGATACGCAGTATTTT
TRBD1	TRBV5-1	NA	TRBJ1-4	CASSLGQGDEKLFF	TGCGCCAGCAGCTTGGGACAGGGCGACGAAAAACTGTTTTTT
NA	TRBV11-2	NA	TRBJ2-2	CASSLTGANTGELFF	TGTGCCAGCAGCCTCACGGGGGCGAACACCGGGGAGCTGTTTTTT
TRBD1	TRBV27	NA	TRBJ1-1	CASSSTGVGTEAFF	TGTGCCAGCAGTTCGACAGGGGTTGGCACTGAAGCTTTCTTT
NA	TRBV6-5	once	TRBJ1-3	CASSLQGSYSGNTIYF	TGTGCCAGCAGTTTACAGGGTTCTTACTCTGGAAACACCATATATTTT
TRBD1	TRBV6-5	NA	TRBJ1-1	CASRTGTGRGTEAFF	TGTGCCAGCAGGACCGGGACAGGGAGGGGCACTGAAGCTTTCTTT
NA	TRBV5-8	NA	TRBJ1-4	CASSLRAEKLFF	TGTGCCAGCAGCTTGAGAGCTGAAAAACTGTTTTTT
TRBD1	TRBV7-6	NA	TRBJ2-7	CASSWDSRLFYEQYF	TGTGCCAGCAGCTGGGACAGCCGCTTGTTCTACGAGCAGTACTTC
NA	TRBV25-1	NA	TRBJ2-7	CASSRRADVSYEQYF	TGTGCCAGCAGCCGGCGGGCAGACGTCTCCTACGAGCAGTACTTC
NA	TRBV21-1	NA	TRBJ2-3	CASSKEVLAADTQYF	TGTGCCAGCAGCAAAGAAGTACTAGCGGCAGATACGCAGTATTTT
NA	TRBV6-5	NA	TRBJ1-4	CASSYSGATNEKLFF	TGTGCCAGCAGTTACTCGGGAGCAACTAATGAAAAACTGTTTTTT
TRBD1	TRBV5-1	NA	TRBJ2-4	CASSLGPGGAGNIQYF	TGCGCCAGCAGCTTGGGGCCAGGGGGCGCAGGAAACATTCAGTACTTC
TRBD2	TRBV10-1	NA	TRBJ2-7	CASTPGLAGAYEQYF	TGCGCCAGCACCCCGGGACTAGCGGGGGCCTACGAGCAGTACTTC
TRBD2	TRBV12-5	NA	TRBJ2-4	CASGLGAGGSLAKNIQYF	TGTGCTAGTGGTTTGGGGGCGGGGGGATCCCTAGCCAAAAACATTCAGTACTTC
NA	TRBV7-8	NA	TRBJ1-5	CASSLVPTGNNQPQHF	TGTGCCAGCAGCTTAGTTCCCACAGGGAATAATCAGCCCCAGCATTTT
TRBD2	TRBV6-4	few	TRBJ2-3	CASSDGTSGGSTDTQYF	TGTGCCAGCAGCGACGGGACTAGCGGGGGGAGCACAGATACGCAGTATTTT
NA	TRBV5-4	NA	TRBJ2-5	CASSLVGSEETQYF	TGTGCCAGCAGCTTGGTTGGCTCGGAGGAGACCCAGTACTTC
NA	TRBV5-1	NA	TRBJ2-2	CASKQAGTDTGELFF	TGCGCCAGCAAACAGGCGGGAACTGACACCGGGGAGCTGTTTTTT
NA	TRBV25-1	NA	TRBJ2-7	CASSPRISSYEQYF	TGTGCCAGCTCCCCGCGGATTAGCTCCTACGAGCAGTACTTC
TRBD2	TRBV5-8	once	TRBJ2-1	CASSLALAGAYNEQFF	TGTGCCAGCAGCTTGGCTCTAGCGGGGGCCTACAATGAGCAGTTCTTC
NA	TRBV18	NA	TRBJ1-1	CASSPRLEDTEAFF	TGTGCCAGCTCACCACGACTCGAGGACACTGAAGCTTTCTTT
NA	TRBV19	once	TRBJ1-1	CASSTPTVNTEAFF	TGTGCCAGTAGTACGCCGACAGTGAACACTGAAGCTTTCTTT
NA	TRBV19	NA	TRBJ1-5	CASSMGGVSNQPQHF	TGTGCCAGTAGTATGGGAGGGGTTAGCAATCAGCCCCAGCATTTT
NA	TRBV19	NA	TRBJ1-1	CASSRGGDTEAFF	TGTGCCAGTAGTAGGGGAGGGGACACTGAAGCTTTCTTT
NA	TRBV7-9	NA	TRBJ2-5	CASSPDSHQETQYF	TGTGCCAGCAGCCCGGACTCGCACCAAGAGACCCAGTACTTC
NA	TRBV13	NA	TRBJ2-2	CASSLVGGPNTGELFF	TGTGCCAGCAGCTTAGTAGGGGGACCGAACACCGGGGAGCTGTTTTTT
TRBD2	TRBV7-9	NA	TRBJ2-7	CASSPIAGGNYEQYF	TGTGCCAGCAGCCCCATAGCGGGAGGGAATTACGAGCAGTACTTC